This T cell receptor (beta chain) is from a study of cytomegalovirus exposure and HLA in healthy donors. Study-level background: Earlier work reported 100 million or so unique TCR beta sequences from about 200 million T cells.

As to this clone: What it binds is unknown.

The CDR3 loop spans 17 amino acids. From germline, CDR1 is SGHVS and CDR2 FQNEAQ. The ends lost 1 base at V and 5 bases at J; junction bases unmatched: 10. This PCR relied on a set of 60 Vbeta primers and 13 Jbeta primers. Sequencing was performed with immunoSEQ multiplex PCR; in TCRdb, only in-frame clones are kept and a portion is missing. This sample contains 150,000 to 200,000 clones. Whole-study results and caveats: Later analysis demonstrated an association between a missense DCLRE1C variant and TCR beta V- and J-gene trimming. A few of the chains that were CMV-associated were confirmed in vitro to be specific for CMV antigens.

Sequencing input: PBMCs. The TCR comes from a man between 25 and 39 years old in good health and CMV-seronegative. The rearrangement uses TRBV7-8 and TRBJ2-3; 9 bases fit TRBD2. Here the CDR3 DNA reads TGTGCCAGCAGCTTAGAACAGGGCGGGGGGGCGATAGATACGCAGTATTTT. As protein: CASSLEQGGGAIDTQYF.